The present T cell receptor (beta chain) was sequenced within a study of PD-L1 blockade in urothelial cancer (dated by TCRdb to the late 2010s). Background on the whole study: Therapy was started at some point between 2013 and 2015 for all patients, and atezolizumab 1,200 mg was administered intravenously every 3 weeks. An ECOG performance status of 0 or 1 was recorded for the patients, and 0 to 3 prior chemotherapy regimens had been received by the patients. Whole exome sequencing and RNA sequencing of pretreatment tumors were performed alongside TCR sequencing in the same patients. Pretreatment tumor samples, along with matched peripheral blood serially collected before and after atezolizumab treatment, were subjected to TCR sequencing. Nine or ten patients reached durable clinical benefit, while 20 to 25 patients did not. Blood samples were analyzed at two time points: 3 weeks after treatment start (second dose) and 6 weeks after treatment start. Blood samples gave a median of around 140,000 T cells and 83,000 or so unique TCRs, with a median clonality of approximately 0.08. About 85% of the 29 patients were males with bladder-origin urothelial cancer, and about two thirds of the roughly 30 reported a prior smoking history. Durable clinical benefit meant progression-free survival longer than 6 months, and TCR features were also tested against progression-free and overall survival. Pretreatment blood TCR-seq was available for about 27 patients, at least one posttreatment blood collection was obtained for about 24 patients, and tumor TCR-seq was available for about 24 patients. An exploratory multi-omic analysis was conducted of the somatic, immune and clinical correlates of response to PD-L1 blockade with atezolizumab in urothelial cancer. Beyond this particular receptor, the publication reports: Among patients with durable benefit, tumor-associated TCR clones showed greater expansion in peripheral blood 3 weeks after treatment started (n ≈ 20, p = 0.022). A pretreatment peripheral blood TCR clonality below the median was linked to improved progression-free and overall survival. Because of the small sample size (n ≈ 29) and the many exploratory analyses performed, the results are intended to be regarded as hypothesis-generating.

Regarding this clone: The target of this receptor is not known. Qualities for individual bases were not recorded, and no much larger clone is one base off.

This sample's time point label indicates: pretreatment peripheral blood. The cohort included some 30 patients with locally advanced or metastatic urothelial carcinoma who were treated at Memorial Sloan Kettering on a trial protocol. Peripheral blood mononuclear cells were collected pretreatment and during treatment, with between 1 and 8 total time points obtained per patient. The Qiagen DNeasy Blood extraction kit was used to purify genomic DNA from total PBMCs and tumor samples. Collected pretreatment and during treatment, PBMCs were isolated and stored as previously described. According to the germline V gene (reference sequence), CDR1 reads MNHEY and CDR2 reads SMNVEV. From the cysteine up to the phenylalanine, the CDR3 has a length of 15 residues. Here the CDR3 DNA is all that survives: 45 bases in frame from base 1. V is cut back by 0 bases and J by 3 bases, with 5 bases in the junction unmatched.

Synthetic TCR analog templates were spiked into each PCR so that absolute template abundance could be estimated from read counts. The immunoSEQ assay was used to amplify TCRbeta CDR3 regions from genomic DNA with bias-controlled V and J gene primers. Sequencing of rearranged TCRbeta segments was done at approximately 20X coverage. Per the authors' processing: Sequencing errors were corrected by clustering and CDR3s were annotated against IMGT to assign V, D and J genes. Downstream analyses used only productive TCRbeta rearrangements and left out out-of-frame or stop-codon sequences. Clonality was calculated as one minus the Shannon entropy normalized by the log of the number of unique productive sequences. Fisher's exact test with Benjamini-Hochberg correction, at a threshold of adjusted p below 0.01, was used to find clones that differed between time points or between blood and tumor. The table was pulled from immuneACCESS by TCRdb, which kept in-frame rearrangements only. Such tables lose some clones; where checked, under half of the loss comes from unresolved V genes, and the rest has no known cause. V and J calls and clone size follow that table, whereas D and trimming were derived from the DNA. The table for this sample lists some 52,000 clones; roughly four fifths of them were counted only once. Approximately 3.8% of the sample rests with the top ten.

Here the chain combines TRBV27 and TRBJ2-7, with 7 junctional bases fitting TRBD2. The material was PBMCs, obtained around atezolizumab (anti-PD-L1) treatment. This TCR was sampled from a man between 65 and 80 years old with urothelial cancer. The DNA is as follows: TGTGCCAGCAGTTTATCGGGGGAGGGGTTCTACGAGCAGTACTTC. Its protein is CASSLSGEGFYEQYF.